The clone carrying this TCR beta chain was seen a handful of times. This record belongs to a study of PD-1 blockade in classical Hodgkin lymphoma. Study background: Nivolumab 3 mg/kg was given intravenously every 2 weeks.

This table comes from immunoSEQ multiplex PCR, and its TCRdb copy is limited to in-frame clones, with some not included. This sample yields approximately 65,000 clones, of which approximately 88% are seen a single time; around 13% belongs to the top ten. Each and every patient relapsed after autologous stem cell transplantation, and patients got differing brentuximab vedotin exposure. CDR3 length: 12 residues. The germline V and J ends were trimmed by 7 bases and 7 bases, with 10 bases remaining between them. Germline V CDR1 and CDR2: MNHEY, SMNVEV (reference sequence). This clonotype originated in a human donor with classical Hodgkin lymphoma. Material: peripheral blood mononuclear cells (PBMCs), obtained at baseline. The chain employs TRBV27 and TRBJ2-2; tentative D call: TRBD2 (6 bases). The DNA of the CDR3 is TGTGCCAGCACTAGCGTGGTCGGGGAGCTGTTTTTT. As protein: CASTSVVGELFF.